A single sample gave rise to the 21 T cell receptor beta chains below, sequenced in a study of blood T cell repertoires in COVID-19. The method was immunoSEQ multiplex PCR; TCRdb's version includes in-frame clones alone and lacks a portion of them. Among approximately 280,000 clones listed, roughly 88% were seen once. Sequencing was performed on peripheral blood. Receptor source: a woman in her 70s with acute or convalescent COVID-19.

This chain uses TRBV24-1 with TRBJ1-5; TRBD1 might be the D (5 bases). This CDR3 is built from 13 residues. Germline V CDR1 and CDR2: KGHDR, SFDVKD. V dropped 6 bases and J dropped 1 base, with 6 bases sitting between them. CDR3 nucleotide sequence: TGTGCCACCAGTCCAGGGAGCAATCAGCCCCAGCATTTT. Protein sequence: CATSPGSNQPQHF.

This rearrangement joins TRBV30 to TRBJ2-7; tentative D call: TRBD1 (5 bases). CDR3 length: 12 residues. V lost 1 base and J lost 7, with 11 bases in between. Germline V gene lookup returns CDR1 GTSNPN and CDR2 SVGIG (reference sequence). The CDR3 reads CAWSAMQGEQYF. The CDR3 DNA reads TGTGCCTGGAGTGCAATGCAGGGAGAGCAGTACTTC. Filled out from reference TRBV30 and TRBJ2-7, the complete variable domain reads SQTIHQWPATLVQPVGSPLSLECTVEGTSNPNLYWYRQAAGRGLQLLFYSVGIGQISSEVPQNLSASRPQDRQFILSSKKLLLSDSGFYLCAWSAMQGEQYFGPGTRLTVT.

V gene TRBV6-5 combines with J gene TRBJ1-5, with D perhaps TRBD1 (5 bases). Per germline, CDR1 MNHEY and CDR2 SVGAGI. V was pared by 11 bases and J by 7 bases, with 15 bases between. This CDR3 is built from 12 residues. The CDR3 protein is CAAGEGLQPQHF. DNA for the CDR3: TGTGCCGCCGGGGAGGGGCTACAGCCCCAGCATTTT.

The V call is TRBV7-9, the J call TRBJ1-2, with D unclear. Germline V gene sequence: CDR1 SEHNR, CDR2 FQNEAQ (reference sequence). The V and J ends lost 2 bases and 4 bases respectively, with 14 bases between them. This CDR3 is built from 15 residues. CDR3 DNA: TGTGCCAGCAGCTTACCGACGGGATTCCTCTATGGCTACACCTTC. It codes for CASSLPTGFLYGYTF.

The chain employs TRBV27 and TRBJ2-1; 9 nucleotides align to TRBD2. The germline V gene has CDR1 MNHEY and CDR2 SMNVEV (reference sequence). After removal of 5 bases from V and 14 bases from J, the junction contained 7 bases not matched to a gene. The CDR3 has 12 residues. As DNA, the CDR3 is TGTGCCAGCAGTCCCGTAGCGGGGGAGGAGTTCTTC. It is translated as CASSPVAGEEFF.

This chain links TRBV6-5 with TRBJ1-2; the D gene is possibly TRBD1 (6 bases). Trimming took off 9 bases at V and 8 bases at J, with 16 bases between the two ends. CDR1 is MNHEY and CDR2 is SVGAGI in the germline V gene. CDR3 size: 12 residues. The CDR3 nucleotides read TGTGCCAGTTCTTTCGGGACACAAGGCTACACCTTC. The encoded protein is CASSFGTQGYTF.

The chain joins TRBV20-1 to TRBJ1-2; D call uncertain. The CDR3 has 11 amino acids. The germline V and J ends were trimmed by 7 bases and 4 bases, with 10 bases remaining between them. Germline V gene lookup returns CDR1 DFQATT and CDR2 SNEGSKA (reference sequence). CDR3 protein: CSERGTYGYTF. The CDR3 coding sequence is TGCAGTGAGAGAGGTACCTATGGCTACACCTTC.

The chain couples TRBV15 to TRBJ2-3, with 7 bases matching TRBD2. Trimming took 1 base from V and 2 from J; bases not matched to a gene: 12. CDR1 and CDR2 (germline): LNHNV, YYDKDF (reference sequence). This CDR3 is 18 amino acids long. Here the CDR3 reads CATSRGSSAGTVTDTQYF. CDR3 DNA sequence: TGTGCCACCAGCAGAGGGTCCTCAGCGGGGACCGTCACAGATACGCAGTATTTT.

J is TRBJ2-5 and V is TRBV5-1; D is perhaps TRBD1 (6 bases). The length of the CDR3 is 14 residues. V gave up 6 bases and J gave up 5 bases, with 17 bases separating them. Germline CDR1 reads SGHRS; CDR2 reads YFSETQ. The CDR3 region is CASTLGGLGETQYF. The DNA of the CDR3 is TGCGCCAGCACCCTAGGGGGTCTCGGGGAGACCCAGTACTTC.

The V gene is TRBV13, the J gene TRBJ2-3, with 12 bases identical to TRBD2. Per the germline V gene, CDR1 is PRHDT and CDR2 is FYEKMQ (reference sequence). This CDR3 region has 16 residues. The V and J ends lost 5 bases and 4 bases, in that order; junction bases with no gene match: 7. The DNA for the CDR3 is TGTGCCAGCAGCCCCAGACTAGCGGGGGAGTCAGATACGCAGTATTTT. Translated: CASSPRLAGESDTQYF.

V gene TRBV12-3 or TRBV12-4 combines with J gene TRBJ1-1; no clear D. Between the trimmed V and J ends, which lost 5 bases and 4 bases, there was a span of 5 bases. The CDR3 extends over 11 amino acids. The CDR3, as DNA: TGTGCCAGCAGTCAGTCCACTGAAGCTTTCTTT. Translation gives CASSQSTEAFF.

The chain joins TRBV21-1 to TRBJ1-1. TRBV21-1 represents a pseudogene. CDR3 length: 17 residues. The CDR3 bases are TGTGCCAGCAGCAAAGATTCCGGATCGGAGGGAAGTACTGAAGCTTTCTTT. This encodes CASSKDSGSEGSTEAFF.

CDR3 coding DNA: TGTGCCAGCAGCCCGTGGGCCTCACAGGGAGTAAGAAACATTCAGTACTTC. The encoded protein is CASSPWASQGVRNIQYF. The gene calls are TRBV3-1 (or the pseudogene TRBV3-2) and TRBJ2-4, with a tentative D call TRBD1 (6 bases). Germline lookup yields CDR1 LGHDT and CDR2 YNNKEL (reference sequence). CDR3 length equals 17 residues. V lost 4 bases, J lost 6 bases, and 22 bases lay in between.

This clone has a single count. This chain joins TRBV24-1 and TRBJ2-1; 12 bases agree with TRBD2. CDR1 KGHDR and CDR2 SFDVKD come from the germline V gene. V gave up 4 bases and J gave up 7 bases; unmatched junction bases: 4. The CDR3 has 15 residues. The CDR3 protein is CATSDPGLAGNEQFF. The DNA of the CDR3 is TGTGCCACCAGTGACCCAGGACTAGCGGGGAATGAGCAGTTCTTC.

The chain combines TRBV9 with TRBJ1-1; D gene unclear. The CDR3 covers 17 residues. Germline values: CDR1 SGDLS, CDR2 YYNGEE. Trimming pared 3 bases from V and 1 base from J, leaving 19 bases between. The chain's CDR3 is CASSAPRQEEGNTEAFF. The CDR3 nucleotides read TGTGCCAGCAGCGCCCCCCGTCAGGAGGAGGGGAACACTGAAGCTTTCTTT.

The CDR3 sequence: CASTPAAGYTGELFF. The DNA of the CDR3 is TGTGCCAGCACACCCGCCGCAGGGTATACCGGGGAGCTGTTTTTT. The chain joins TRBV6-5 to TRBJ2-2; the D gene is possibly TRBD1 (5 bases). Trimming removed 7 bases at V and 5 bases at J, with 17 bases between. Looked up from germline, CDR1 is MNHEY and CDR2 is SVGAGI. The CDR3 contains 15 residues.

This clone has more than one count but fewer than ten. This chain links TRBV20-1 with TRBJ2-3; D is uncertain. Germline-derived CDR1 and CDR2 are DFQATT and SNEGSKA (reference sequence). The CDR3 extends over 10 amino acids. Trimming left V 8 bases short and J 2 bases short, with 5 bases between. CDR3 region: CSFSTDTQYF. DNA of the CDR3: TGCAGTTTCTCCACAGATACGCAGTATTTT.

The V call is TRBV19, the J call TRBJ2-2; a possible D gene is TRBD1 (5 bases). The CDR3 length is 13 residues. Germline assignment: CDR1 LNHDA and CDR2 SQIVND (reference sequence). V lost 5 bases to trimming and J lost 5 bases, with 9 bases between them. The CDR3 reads CASSSGATGELFF. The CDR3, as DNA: TGTGCCAGTAGTTCTGGGGCGACCGGGGAGCTGTTTTTT.

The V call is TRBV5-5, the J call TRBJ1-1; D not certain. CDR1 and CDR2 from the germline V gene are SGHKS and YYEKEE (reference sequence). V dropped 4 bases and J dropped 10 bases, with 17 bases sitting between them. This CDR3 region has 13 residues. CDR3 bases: TGTGCCAGCAGCCCCAGCGGGAGCTCGGGAGCTTTCTTT. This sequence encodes CASSPSGSSGAFF.

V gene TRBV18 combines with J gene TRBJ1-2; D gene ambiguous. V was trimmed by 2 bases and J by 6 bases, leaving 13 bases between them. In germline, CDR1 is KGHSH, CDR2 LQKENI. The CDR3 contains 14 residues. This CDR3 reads CASSPLAGQNGYTF. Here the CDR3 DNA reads TGTGCCAGCTCACCATTGGCAGGCCAGAATGGCTACACCTTC.

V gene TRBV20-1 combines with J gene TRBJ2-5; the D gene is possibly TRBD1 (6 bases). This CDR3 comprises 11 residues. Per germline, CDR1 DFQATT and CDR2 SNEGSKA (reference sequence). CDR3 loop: CRWDNQETQYF. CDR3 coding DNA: TGCAGGTGGGACAACCAAGAGACCCAGTACTTC.